This T cell receptor (beta chain) was captured in a study of cytotoxic CD8 clonotypes in ibrutinib-treated CLL. Whole-study results and caveats: Public clonotypes, rarely seen, contracted or held steady on treatment.

V lost 3 bases, J lost 7 bases, and 15 bases lay in between. The CDR3 is made up of 14 amino acids. Germline V gene lookup returns CDR1 SGHVS and CDR2 FNYEAQ. Note on this clone: Its antigen remains unidentified.

PBMCs that had been cryopreserved were the source of 1.5 to 2.5 micrograms of genomic DNA for TCR beta libraries. Sequencing used immunoSEQ multiplex PCR; TCRdb keeps in-frame clones, though not all of them. The table has approximately 130,000 clones, under 90% seen once; the top ten hold about 3.3%. Sequences were derived from PBMCs, sampled after 24 months of ibrutinib treatment. The clonotype was recovered from a human donor with chronic lymphocytic leukemia. The chain uses TRBV7-6 and TRBJ1-1; the D is unclear. The CDR3 sequence is CASSFGDVGSEAFF. CDR3 in DNA: TGTGCCAGCAGCTTCGGCGACGTCGGGAGTGAAGCTTTCTTT.